A selection of T cell receptor beta chains follows, all from one sample in a study of blood T cell repertoires in COVID-19. Measured with immunoSEQ multiplex PCR; TCRdb has only the in-frame clones, and not every one. The data show around 260,000 clones, with about 86% seen just once and about 2% held by the top ten. Material for sequencing was peripheral blood. The receptors derive from a young man with active or convalescent COVID-19. CDR3s include the opening cysteine and the closing phenylalanine or tryptophan. The D gene is left open where the match is weak. Part of the rows lack a size; the others show once, few, many or a class for expanded clones.

j_call,clone_size,v_call,d_call,cdr3_aa,cdr3_nt
TRBJ1-6,.,TRBV19,.,CASSYRAPNSPLHF,TGTGCCAGTAGTTACAGGGCCCCCAATTCACCCCTCCACTTT
TRBJ1-2,.,TRBV6-2/TRBV6-3,.,CASSYPDSYGYTF,TGTGCCAGCAGTTACCCTGACAGCTATGGCTACACCTTC
TRBJ1-2,.,TRBV30,.,CAWSVGASRGYTF,TGTGCCTGGAGTGTAGGGGCCAGCCGGGGCTACACCTTC
TRBJ1-4,.,TRBV18,.,CASSPTATNEKLFF,TGTGCCAGCTCACCAACGGCAACTAATGAAAAACTGTTTTTT
TRBJ1-2,.,TRBV7-2,.,CASSFSTPGGYTF,TGTGCCAGCAGCTTTTCTACCCCCGGGGGCTACACCTTC
TRBJ1-4,.,TRBV6-6,.,CASSRARAGGTNEKLFF,TGTGCCAGCAGCCGAGCAAGGGCTGGGGGGACTAATGAAAAACTGTTTTTT
TRBJ1-1,.,TRBV4-1,.,CASKAHAGAPNTEAFF,TGCGCCAGCAAGGCCCATGCAGGGGCCCCGAACACTGAAGCTTTCTTT
TRBJ1-1,once,TRBV6-5,TRBD1,CASSPHSGGEAFF,TGTGCCAGCAGTCCCCACTCAGGGGGAGAAGCTTTCTTT
TRBJ1-1,.,TRBV11-1,.,CASSTPSGFEAFF,TGTGCCAGCAGCACCCCTTCCGGTTTTGAAGCTTTCTTT
TRBJ2-1,.,TRBV9,TRBD2,CASSRGTSGVGEQFF,TGTGCCAGCAGCAGAGGAACTAGCGGGGTAGGCGAGCAGTTCTTC
TRBJ2-7,.,TRBV6-6,TRBD2,CASRPLPGLAFDEQYF,TGTGCCAGCAGGCCACTTCCCGGACTAGCATTCGACGAGCAGTACTTC
TRBJ2-5,.,TRBV7-8,TRBD2,CASSRGLAGMRETQYF,TGTGCCAGCAGCCGTGGACTAGCGGGGATGCGGGAGACCCAGTACTTC
TRBJ2-7,.,TRBV29-1,.,CSVLFPGSGYEQYF,TGCAGCGTGCTCTTTCCGGGATCGGGCTACGAGCAGTACTTC
TRBJ2-1,.,TRBV7-9,.,CASSLTGIHNEQFF,TGTGCCAGCAGCTTAACCGGGATCCACAATGAGCAGTTCTTC
TRBJ1-3,.,TRBV7-2,.,CASSLGLRRSGNTIYF,TGTGCCAGCAGCTTGGGACTGCGCCGCTCTGGAAACACCATATATTTT
TRBJ1-1,.,TRBV19,.,CASSIGSGNTEAFF,TGTGCCAGTAGTATTGGATCGGGGAACACTGAAGCTTTCTTT
TRBJ2-5,.,TRBV27,.,CASRTNYIRIGETQYF,TGTGCCAGCAGGACGAACTATATCCGGATTGGGGAGACCCAGTACTTC
TRBJ2-3,.,TRBV6-1,TRBD1,CASSERTGGKDTQYF,TGTGCCAGCAGTGAAAGGACAGGGGGGAAAGATACGCAGTATTTT
TRBJ2-5,.,TRBV5-1,.,CASSLGDSETQYF,TGCGCCAGCAGCTTGGGTGACTCCGAGACCCAGTACTTC
TRBJ2-3,.,TRBV19,.,CASSIESAALGDTQYF,TGTGCCAGTAGTATAGAAAGCGCGGCACTAGGAGATACGCAGTATTTT
TRBJ2-7,.,TRBV29-1,.,CSVEDNTYEQYF,TGCAGCGTTGAGGACAACACCTACGAGCAGTACTTC
TRBJ1-2,.,TRBV12-3/TRBV12-4,.,CASSPSAGNGYTF,TGTGCCAGCAGTCCAAGCGCGGGGAACGGCTACACCTTC
TRBJ1-3,.,TRBV6-5,.,CASSYGQGAGNTIYF,TGTGCCAGCAGTTACGGGCAGGGCGCTGGAAACACCATATATTTT
TRBJ1-4,.,TRBV2,.,CASSGEVPNEKLFF,TGTGCCAGCAGTGGTGAGGTTCCTAATGAAAAACTGTTTTTT
TRBJ1-2,few,TRBV9,TRBD1,CASSSGTDYGYTF,TGTGCCAGCAGCTCCGGGACAGACTATGGCTACACCTTC
TRBJ1-1,.,TRBV5-1,.,CASSFQPDGRGAFF,TGCGCCAGCAGCTTCCAACCGGACGGGCGCGGGGCTTTCTTT
TRBJ2-5,.,TRBV10-2,TRBD2,CASSELAGGVRETQYF,TGCGCCAGCAGTGAATTAGCGGGGGGGGTTCGGGAGACCCAGTACTTC
TRBJ2-5,.,TRBV7-9,TRBD2,CASSLSRGYQETQYF,TGTGCCAGCAGCTTATCGCGGGGGTACCAAGAGACCCAGTACTTC
TRBJ2-7,.,TRBV3-1/TRBV3-2,.,CASSHPETYEQYF,TGTGCCAGCAGCCACCCGGAGACCTACGAGCAGTACTTC
TRBJ2-1,.,TRBV5-1,TRBD1,CASSQDRASYNEQFF,TGCGCCAGCAGTCAGGACAGGGCCTCCTACAATGAGCAGTTCTTC
TRBJ1-2,.,TRBV7-9,TRBD1,CASSLGEGTAYGYTF,TGTGCCAGCAGCTTAGGGGAAGGGACAGCTTATGGCTACACCTTC
TRBJ1-5,.,TRBV19,.,CASSLQVNQPQHF,TGTGCCAGTAGCTTACAGGTCAATCAGCCCCAGCATTTT